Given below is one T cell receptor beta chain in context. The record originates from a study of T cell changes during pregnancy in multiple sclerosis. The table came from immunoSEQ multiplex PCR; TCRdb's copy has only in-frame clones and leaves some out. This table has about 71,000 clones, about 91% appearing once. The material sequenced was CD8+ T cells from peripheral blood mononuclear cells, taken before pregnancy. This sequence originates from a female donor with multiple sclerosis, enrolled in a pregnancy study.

The DNA of the CDR3 is TGTGCCAGCAGCTTAGTGGGCGGGGGGGCCTCCAAAAACATTCAGTACTTC. Translated, it gives CASSLVGGGASKNIQYF. The gene calls are TRBV13 and TRBJ2-4, with 9 bases that match TRBD2. The V and J ends lost 1 base and 2 bases, in that order; junction bases with no gene match: 6. The germline gives CDR1 PRHDT, CDR2 FYEKMQ (reference sequence). This CDR3 is built from 17 residues.